The 13 T cell receptor beta chains presented below share a single source sample, sequenced in a study of OX40 agonist ivuxolimab in advanced cancers. Data came from immunoSEQ multiplex PCR; TCRdb stores just in-frame clones and leaves some out. This sample has approximately 58,000 clones, with roughly 83% found just once. Source: CD4+ or CD8+ T cells sorted from blood, taken in a trial of the OX40 agonist ivuxolimab. These receptors came from an adult with an advanced solid tumor such as melanoma, head and neck, liver or kidney cancer.

Note on this clone: One end of the junction does not line up with germline, which may come from a read error. This chain uses TRBV5-1 with TRBJ2-7; D may correspond to TRBD1 or TRBD2 (5 bases each). Germline V gene sequence: CDR1 SGHRS, CDR2 YFSETQ. The CDR3 is 15 residues long. CDR3 nucleotides: TGTGCCAGCAGCTTGGGTGTTAGCGCCAGGGTCGAGCAGTACTTC. As protein: CASSLGVSARVEQYF. Drawing the rest from reference TRBV5-1 and TRBJ2-7, the complete variable domain is KAGVTQTPRYLIKTRGQQVTLSCSPISGHRSVSWYQQTPGQGLQFLFEYFSETQRNKGNFPGRFSGRQFSNSRSEMNVSTLELGDSALYLCASSLGVSARVEQYFGPGTRLTVT.

The gene calls are TRBV5-4 and TRBJ2-7, with 9 bases matching TRBD2. J was trimmed by 2 bases and V by 0 bases; bases with no gene match: 3. Germline assignment: CDR1 SGHNT and CDR2 YYREEE (reference sequence). The CDR3 length is 15 residues. This CDR3 reads CASSLDLAGPYEQYF. The CDR3 coding sequence is TGTGCCAGCAGCTTGGATCTAGCGGGACCCTACGAGCAGTACTTC.

The chain carries TRBV15 and TRBJ2-1, with TRBD1 matching 10 bases. The V and J ends lost 1 base and 6 bases, in that order; junction bases with no gene match: 15. CDR3 length equals 19 residues. CDR1 and CDR2 (germline): LNHNV, YYDKDF (reference sequence). The CDR3 is CATSRAFRDRGTVSNEQFF. The CDR3 DNA follows: TGTGCCACCAGCAGAGCTTTCCGGGACAGGGGAACGGTCTCCAATGAGCAGTTCTTC.

The V and J genes are TRBV11-2 and TRBJ1-3; D remains ambiguous. The V gene's germline CDR1 is SGHAT and CDR2 FQNNGV. CDR3 size: 14 residues. V lost 11 bases to trimming and J lost 1 base, with 15 bases between them. CDR3 nucleotides: TGTGCCCTGCAGAATGCGGGATCTGGAAACACCATATATTTT. Protein sequence: CALQNAGSGNTIYF. The full variable domain, its missing parts supplied by reference TRBV11-2 and TRBJ1-3, is EAGVAQSPRYKIIEKRQSVAFWCNPISGHATLYWYQQILGQGPKLLIQFQNNGVVDDSQLPKDRFSAERLKGVDSTLKIQPAKLEDSAVYLCALQNAGSGNTIYFGEGSWLTVV.

This clone was seen ten or more times. The CDR3 loop reads CATSRDTKNIQYF. The CDR3 DNA reads as TGTGCCACCAGCAGAGATACCAAAAACATTCAGTACTTC. The chain uses TRBV15 and TRBJ2-4, with unresolved D. Trimming shortened V by 0 bases and J by 2 bases, and 2 bases separated the two germline ends. The germline V gene has CDR1 LNHNV and CDR2 YYDKDF (reference sequence). This CDR3 comprises 13 residues.

The genes are TRBV5-6 and TRBJ2-2, with 12 positions matching TRBD2. Trimming removed 0 bases from V and 3 bases from J; junction bases left unmatched: 3. Germline V lookup: CDR1 SGHDT, CDR2 YYEEEE. The CDR3 extends over 17 amino acids. This chain's CDR3 is CASSLARLAGDTGELFF. The CDR3 DNA follows: TGTGCCAGCAGCTTGGCGAGACTAGCGGGGGACACCGGGGAGCTGTTTTTT.

The V and J genes are TRBV29-1 and TRBJ2-6; D unresolved. Per germline, CDR1 SQVTM and CDR2 ANQGSEA. V was cut by 4 bases and J by 3 bases, with 13 bases left in between. The CDR3 covers 15 residues. CDR3 protein: CSVGDSVVGANVLTF. The CDR3, as DNA: TGCAGCGTTGGGGATTCAGTCGTTGGGGCCAACGTCCTGACTTTC.

The chain combines TRBV19 with TRBJ1-4, with TRBD1 matching 7 bases. V trimming: 5 bases; J trimming: 5 bases; junction bases outside the gene matches: 8. CDR1 LNHDA and CDR2 SQIVND come from the germline V gene (reference sequence). The CDR3 is made up of 15 amino acids. The CDR3 reads CASSHAGTVNEKLFF. The CDR3 DNA reads TGTGCCAGTAGTCACGCCGGGACAGTGAATGAAAAACTGTTTTTT. Filled out from reference TRBV19 and TRBJ1-4, the complete variable domain reads DGGITQSPKYLFRKEGQNVTLSCEQNLNHDAMYWYRQDPGQGLRLIYYSQIVNDFQKGDIAEGYSVSREKKESFPLTVTSAQKNPTAFYLCASSHAGTVNEKLFFGSGTQLSVL.

The rearrangement uses TRBV30 and TRBJ2-3; 11 nucleotides align to TRBD2. Germline assignment: CDR1 GTSNPN and CDR2 SVGIG (reference sequence). CDR3 length: 14 residues. J gave up 5 bases and V 1 base, and 2 bases lay outside the gene matches. The DNA of the CDR3 is TGTGCCTGGAGTGCCGGACTAGCGGGAGATACGCAGTATTTT. This sequence encodes CAWSAGLAGDTQYF.

CDR3 nucleotide sequence: TGTGCCAGCAGCTTACGGGGGCATGGCTACACCTTC. It translates to CASSLRGHGYTF. This rearrangement joins TRBV7-9 to TRBJ1-2; possibly TRBD1 for D (6 bases). The germline V and J ends were trimmed by 2 bases and 6 bases, with 7 bases remaining between them. The CDR3 length is 12 residues. The germline V gene has CDR1 SEHNR and CDR2 FQNEAQ (reference sequence).

This chain joins TRBV7-9 and TRBJ2-2; the D is unclear. The V end was cut by 1 base, the J end by 6 bases, with 6 bases between. CDR1 SEHNR and CDR2 FQNEAQ come from the germline V gene (reference sequence). The CDR3 is made up of 13 amino acids. Written as DNA, the CDR3 is TGTGCCAGCAGCTTAGTCCGCGCCGGGGAGCTGTTTTTT. This codes for CASSLVRAGELFF.

The chain carries TRBV27 and TRBJ2-7; D is perhaps TRBD2 (6 bases). The V end was cut by 2 bases, the J end by 1 base, with 9 bases between. In germline, CDR1 is MNHEY, CDR2 SMNVEV (reference sequence). This CDR3 is 14 amino acids long. The CDR3 is CASSLIAESYEQYF. The DNA of the CDR3 is TGTGCCAGCAGTTTAATAGCGGAGTCCTACGAGCAGTACTTC.

The rearrangement links TRBV6-1 to TRBJ2-7; D perhaps matches TRBD1 (6 bases). Trimming removed 5 bases from V and 3 bases from J, with 11 bases in between. The CDR3 spans 13 residues. The germline V gene encodes CDR1 MNHNS and CDR2 SASEGT. CDR3 amino acids: CASSRDTRYEQYF. The CDR3 DNA sequence: TGTGCCAGCAGTCGGGACACCCGCTACGAGCAGTACTTC.